The table lists the clone carrying this T cell receptor beta chain with a count of one. This CDR3 has 15 amino acids. V was pared by 6 bases and J by 3 bases, with 7 bases of the junction left unmatched. Germline values: CDR1 SGHAT, CDR2 FQNNGV. The data were taken from a study of blood T cell repertoires in COVID-19. About the study: Samples taken during acute and convalescent COVID-19 were collected in the United States, Italy and Spain. In each case, the material was cDNA or gDNA derived from T cells, B-cell-depleted T cells, or PBMCs.

Methods used by the authors: Amplifying reference gene primers gave estimates of nucleated cell counts. Only in-frame clones appear in the TCRdb table, and some are missing; sequencing was by immunoSEQ multiplex PCR. The V and J calls and the clone size are those of that table, but D and trimming were determined from the DNA. Altogether 270,000 or so clones are present, 89% being singletons, with the ten largest covering around 10%. This sequence joins TRBV11-2 and TRBJ2-2; 7 bases line up with TRBD1. Sequenced: peripheral blood. The sequence was collected from a woman in her twenties or thirties with COVID-19, enrolled during active disease. The CDR3: CASRTTGTDTGELFF. The CDR3 region has the DNA TGTGCCAGCAGGACGACCGGGACAGACACCGGGGAGCTGTTTTTT.